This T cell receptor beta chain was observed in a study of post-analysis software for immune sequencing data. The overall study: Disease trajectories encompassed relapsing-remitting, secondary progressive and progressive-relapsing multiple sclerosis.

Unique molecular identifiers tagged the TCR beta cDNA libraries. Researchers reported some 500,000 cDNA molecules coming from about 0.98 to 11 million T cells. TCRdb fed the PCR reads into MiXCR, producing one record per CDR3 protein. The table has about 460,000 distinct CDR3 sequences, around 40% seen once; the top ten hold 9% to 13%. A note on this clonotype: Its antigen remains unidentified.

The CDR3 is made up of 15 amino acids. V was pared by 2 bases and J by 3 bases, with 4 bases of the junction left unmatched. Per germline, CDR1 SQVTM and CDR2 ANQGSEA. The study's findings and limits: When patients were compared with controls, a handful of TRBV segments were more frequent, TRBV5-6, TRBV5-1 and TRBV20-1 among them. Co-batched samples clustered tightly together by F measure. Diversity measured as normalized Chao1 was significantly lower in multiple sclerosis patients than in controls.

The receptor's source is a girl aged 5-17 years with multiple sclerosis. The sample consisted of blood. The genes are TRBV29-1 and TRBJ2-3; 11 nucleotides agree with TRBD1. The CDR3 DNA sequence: TGCAGCGTTGAATGGGGGGACAGGGGGACAGATACGCAGTATTTT. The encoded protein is CSVEWGDRGTDTQYF.